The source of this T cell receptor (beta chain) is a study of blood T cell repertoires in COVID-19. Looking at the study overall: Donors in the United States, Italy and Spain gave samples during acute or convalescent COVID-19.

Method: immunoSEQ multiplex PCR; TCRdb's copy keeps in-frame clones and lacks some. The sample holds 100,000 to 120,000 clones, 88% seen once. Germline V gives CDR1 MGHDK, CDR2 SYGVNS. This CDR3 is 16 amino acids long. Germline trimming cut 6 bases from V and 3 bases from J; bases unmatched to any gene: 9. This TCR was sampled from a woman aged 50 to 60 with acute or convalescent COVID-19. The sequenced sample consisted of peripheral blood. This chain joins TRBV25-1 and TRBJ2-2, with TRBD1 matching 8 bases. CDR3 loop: CASSASRTGYTGELFF. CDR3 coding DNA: TGTGCCAGCAGCGCCTCAAGGACAGGGTACACCGGGGAGCTGTTTTTT.